This TCR beta chain stems from a study of blood T cell repertoires in COVID-19. Turning to the study itself: Both acute and convalescent COVID-19 samples were obtained from the United States, Italy and Spain. PBMCs, B-cell-depleted T cells, or T cells were the source of the cDNA or gDNA that made up the material.

Authors' methods: Amplification with reference gene primers provided the estimates of nucleated cell counts. The data were produced by immunoSEQ multiplex PCR, yet TCRdb's version contains in-frame clones alone and is incomplete. The V and J calls and clone size come from that table; D and trimming were worked out from the DNA. The table records over 55,000 clones, more than 75% of them present only once. The CDR3 contains 14 residues. Germline V gene data show CDR1 as LNHNV and CDR2 as YYDKDF (reference sequence). The V and J ends lost 0 bases and 12 bases respectively, with 16 bases between them. The rearrangement links TRBV15 to TRBJ2-3; possible D gene TRBD2, 6 bases. Specimen: peripheral blood. The sequence came from a human donor with active COVID-19. The donor label of this sample is uncertain. CDR3 sequence (DNA): TGTGCCACCAGCAGAGATCTGAGCGGGTCTCGTCAGTATTTT. It yields the protein CATSRDLSGSRQYF.